Below, one T cell receptor beta chain is given with its context. What it recognizes is unknown. The data were taken from a study of T cell clonotyping in hematopoietic cell transplantation. Study results and limitations: Cells were unsorted, so CD4 and CD8 contributions were not separated. Few recipient clonotypes overlapped donors; over 95% were de novo at given depth. Graft donor and pretransplant recipient Inverse Simpson Index values predicted broader posttransplant TCR diversity.

Blood collection times were about day -28 and days 30, 100, 180 posttransplant. Clones were sequenced by immunoSEQ multiplex PCR, and TCRdb holds only the in-frame ones, with some missing. The table records approximately 14,000 clones, around 98% of them present only once. The ends were cut back, 4 bases at V and 2 bases at J, with 8 bases in the middle. This CDR3 is 14 amino acids long. From germline, CDR1 is SNHLY and CDR2 FYNNEI. The sequence derives from a female patient in her forties or fifties who had an allogeneic stem cell transplant from an unrelated donor, so T cells may come from the graft donor. Some clones in this sample may be carry-over from other donors' samples. V gene TRBV2 combines with J gene TRBJ1-4, with D unclear. This material consisted of peripheral blood mononuclear cells, taken 30 days after allogeneic stem cell transplant. The CDR3 DNA is TGTGCCAGCAGTGTTCGGATGACTAATGAAAAACTGTTTTTT. Translation gives CASSVRMTNEKLFF.